This TCR beta chain was retrieved from a study of cytotoxic CD8 clonotypes in ibrutinib-treated CLL. To note about this clone: The target antigen is unknown.

The data were produced by immunoSEQ multiplex PCR, yet TCRdb's version contains in-frame clones alone and is incomplete. The sample yields 45,000 to 55,000 clones, around 53% seen once. The junction had 2 bases not matched to a gene; V was cut back by 5 bases and J by 4 bases. The CDR3 sequence is 15 residues long. Germline V CDR1 and CDR2: SGDLS, YYNGEE. Overall study findings and caveats: Clonality showed a rise at ibrutinib response that reversed toward baseline at progression.

The sequence came from a human donor with chronic lymphocytic leukemia. This rearrangement joins TRBV9 to TRBJ2-3, with TRBD2 identical over 15 bases. The source material was PBMCs, sampled after 12 months of ibrutinib treatment. The CDR3, as DNA: TGTGCCAGCAGTCGGACTAGCGGGAGGGCAGATACGCAGTATTTT. It codes for CASSRTSGRADTQYF.